The 22 T cell receptor beta chains below were found in one sample sequenced in a study of patients and donors after allogeneic stem cell transplantation. TCRdb itself ran the RT-PCR reads through MiXCR, one entry per CDR3 protein. The sample records tens of thousands of distinct CDR3 sequences, 13% being singletons. The sample was blood, either unsorted or a sorted T cell fraction (not recorded which). Receptors originate from a human donor who was either an allogeneic HSCT recipient or a stem cell or donor lymphocyte infusion donor (not recorded which). It is not recorded whose cells these are; they may come from a transplant donor.

V is TRBV12-3 or TRBV12-4 and J is TRBJ2-7, with D uncertain. Deletions cut 1 base from V and 2 bases from J, with 6 bases between. There are 13 residues in the CDR3. Written as DNA, the CDR3 is TGTGCCAGCAGTTTAGGGCAGCCCTACGAGCAGTACTTC. Encoded protein: CASSLGQPYEQYF.

This clonotype occurred a few times. Written as DNA, the CDR3 is TGCAGTGCTAGTTCTTTGGCGAATCAGCCCCAGCATTTT. Translated: CSASSLANQPQHF. The chain couples TRBV20-1 to TRBJ1-5; D gene unclear. Germline CDR1 DFQATT, CDR2 SNEGSKA (reference sequence). Trimming cost V 3 bases and J 4 bases, with 10 bases left between them. CDR3 length equals 13 residues.

This clonotype was seen only a few times. The CDR3 protein is CASSFEPSTGQGPMDTQYF. CDR3 DNA sequence: TGTGCCAGCAGCTTCGAACCCTCCACGGGACAGGGGCCAATGGATACGCAGTATTTT. This rearrangement joins TRBV11-2 to TRBJ2-3; 10 bases align to TRBD1. The CDR3 totals 19 residues. The ends lost 3 bases at V and 6 bases at J; junction bases unmatched: 18. CDR1 SGHAT and CDR2 FQNNGV come from the germline V gene.

This clonotype was observed a few times. The chain employs TRBV9 and TRBJ1-1, with 7 nucleotides matching TRBD1. V trimming: 3 bases; J trimming: 1 base; junction bases outside the gene matches: 15. The CDR3 is 18 amino acids. CDR1 is SGDLS and CDR2 is YYNGEE in the germline V gene. The CDR3: CASSALPGGGGANTEAFF. CDR3 in DNA: TGTGCCAGCAGCGCCCTTCCCGGGGGAGGGGGCGCGAACACTGAAGCTTTCTTT.

The V call is TRBV19, the J call TRBJ2-7; no clear D. This CDR3 contains 13 residues. Trimming took off 6 bases at V and 2 bases at J, with 11 bases between the two ends. Germline lookup yields CDR1 LNHDA and CDR2 SQIVND (reference sequence). Here the CDR3 reads CASSTESPYEQYF. The CDR3 bases are TGTGCCAGTAGCACGGAGTCTCCCTACGAGCAGTACTTC.

This sequence joins TRBV12-3 or TRBV12-4 and TRBJ1-1; TRBD1 might be the D (6 bases). Trimming took 6 bases from V and 0 from J, leaving 20 bases between them. This CDR3 contains 17 residues. The CDR3 region is CASSTGTQGQMNTEAFF. For the CDR3, the DNA is TGTGCCAGCAGCACCGGGACTCAGGGGCAGATGAACACTGAAGCTTTCTTT.

V gene TRBV27 combines with J gene TRBJ1-4; D is possibly TRBD1 (6 bases). V was cut by 4 bases and J by 2 bases, with 17 bases left in between. This CDR3 spans 17 amino acids. The germline V gene encodes CDR1 MNHEY and CDR2 SMNVEV (reference sequence). The CDR3 bases are TGTGCCAGCAGTTACAGGGCAGGATTGAGGACTAATGAAAAACTGTTTTTT. Residues: CASSYRAGLRTNEKLFF.

Many counts were recorded for this clonotype. CDR3: CSGLGADGYTF. The CDR3 bases are TGCAGTGGTCTAGGGGCTGATGGCTACACCTTC. The chain couples TRBV20-1 to TRBJ1-2, with a weak D call TRBD1 (5 bases). This CDR3 contains 11 residues. Germline V gene sequence: CDR1 DFQATT, CDR2 SNEGSKA (reference sequence). Trimming removed 7 bases from V and 6 bases from J, with 12 bases in between.

In its sample, this clonotype was seen a few times. One base away lies a much larger clone, so this may be a sequencing read error. The rearrangement links TRBV12-3 or TRBV12-4 to TRBJ2-7, with D uncertain. Trimming shortened V by 4 bases and J by 3 bases, and 4 bases separated the two germline ends. This CDR3 contains 11 residues. In DNA form, the CDR3 reads TGTGCCAGCAGTTCCCTCTACGAGCAGTACTTC. Translation: CASSSLYEQYF.

The genes are TRBV12-3 or TRBV12-4 and TRBJ2-1, with 7 bases matching TRBD2. The length of the CDR3 is 11 residues. V shed 8 bases, J shed 9 bases, and the junction held 4 bases outside the gene matches. The CDR3 region has the DNA TGTGCCAGCCAGTTAGCGGGTGAGCAGTTCTTC. Protein sequence: CASQLAGEQFF.

This clonotype has a handful of counts. The gene calls are TRBV28 and TRBJ2-4, with D perhaps being TRBD1 or TRBD2 (7 bases each). The CDR3 sequence is 14 residues long. Between the trimmed V and J ends, which lost 6 bases and 7 bases, there was a span of 16 bases. Germline CDR1 and CDR2: MDHEN and SYDVKM. CDR3 sequence reads: CASSPGGQRNIQYF. The CDR3 region has the DNA TGTGCCAGCAGCCCGGGGGGACAGCGGAACATTCAGTACTTC.

V gene TRBV12-3 or TRBV12-4 combines with J gene TRBJ1-5; D gene uncertain. CDR3 length: 15 residues. V gave up 5 bases and J gave up 2 bases, with 13 bases separating them. The CDR3 here is CASSDGPWGNQPQHF. The CDR3 DNA reads as TGTGCCAGCAGTGATGGTCCCTGGGGCAATCAGCCCCAGCATTTT.

The rearrangement uses TRBV7-2 and TRBJ2-5, with 11 bases lining up with TRBD2. The CDR3 consists of 15 residues. From germline, CDR1 is SGHTA and CDR2 FQGNSA. The V gene end was trimmed by 5 bases and the J gene end by 3 bases; junction bases not matched to a gene: 5. The CDR3 here is CASSPSGLAEETQYF. CDR3 nucleotides: TGTGCCAGCAGCCCCTCGGGACTAGCGGAAGAGACCCAGTACTTC.

This rearrangement joins TRBV29-1 to TRBJ2-7; 7 bases are shared with TRBD2. The CDR3 contains 13 residues. The V and J ends lost 7 bases and 6 bases, in that order; junction bases with no gene match: 12. From germline, CDR1 is SQVTM and CDR2 ANQGSEA. The CDR3 sequence is CSAAGGGVSEQYF. CDR3 nucleotides: TGCAGCGCCGCTGGGGGAGGGGTGTCCGAGCAGTACTTC.

This clonotype was found many times. V gene TRBV6-5 combines with J gene TRBJ1-2, with 11 bases lining up with TRBD1. Per germline, CDR1 MNHEY and CDR2 SVGAGI. The J segment lost 3 bases and the V segment lost 5 bases, leaving 8 bases of the junction unmatched. The CDR3 runs to 16 residues. DNA for the CDR3: TGTGCCAGCAGTCAGAGGACAGGGGGCGTCTACTATGGCTACACCTTC. Protein sequence: CASSQRTGGVYYGYTF.

This rearrangement joins TRBV24-1 to TRBJ2-1, with 10 bases identical to TRBD2. This CDR3 has 19 amino acids. Per germline, CDR1 KGHDR and CDR2 SFDVKD. V gave up 2 bases and J gave up 0 bases; unmatched junction bases: 9. The CDR3 DNA sequence: TGTGCCACCAGTGATTCGTCCCTAGCGGGAGCGGGCTCCTACAATGAGCAGTTCTTC. This translates into CATSDSSLAGAGSYNEQFF.

The chain links TRBV27 to TRBJ1-5; no definite D call. Germline CDR1 reads MNHEY; CDR2 reads SMNVEV (reference sequence). V lost 5 bases and J lost 6, with 11 bases in between. CDR3 length: 13 amino acids. The DNA of the CDR3 is TGTGCCAGCAGTGTAAGGACGGGTCAGCCCCAGCATTTT. Translation: CASSVRTGQPQHF.

The CDR3 DNA sequence: TGTGCTAGTGGTTCGCACCCCGGGGGCGAGCAGTACTTC. Translation: CASGSHPGGEQYF. The chain carries TRBV12-5 and TRBJ2-7; D might be TRBD2 (6 bases). Per the germline V gene, CDR1 is LGHNT and CDR2 is FRNRAP. Trimming cost V 4 bases and J 6 bases, with 13 bases left between them. The CDR3 extends over 13 amino acids.

This clonotype was seen a few times. The chain carries TRBV6-5 and TRBJ2-7, with 9 bases matching TRBD1. V trimming: 2 bases; J trimming: 0 bases; junction bases outside the gene matches: 8. CDR3 size: 17 residues. Germline CDR1 is MNHEY and CDR2 is SVGAGI. This CDR3 reads CASSYSQGGQGSYEQYF. The CDR3 DNA reads TGTGCCAGCAGTTACAGTCAAGGGGGACAGGGCTCCTACGAGCAGTACTTC.

This sequence joins TRBV27 and TRBJ1-1; the match to TRBD1 covers 9 bases. The junction had 4 bases not matched to a gene; V was cut back by 6 bases and J by 5 bases. The germline gives CDR1 MNHEY, CDR2 SMNVEV (reference sequence). This CDR3 is built from 13 residues. Here the CDR3 DNA reads TGTGCCAGCAGATTACAGGGGGCAACTGAAGCTTTCTTT. This encodes CASRLQGATEAFF.

This clonotype was detected a few times. V gene TRBV20-1 combines with J gene TRBJ2-2; TRBD2 matches 8 bases. The CDR3 spans 14 residues. CDR1 and CDR2 (germline): DFQATT, SNEGSKA (reference sequence). The J segment lost 5 bases and the V segment lost 1 base, leaving 3 bases of the junction unmatched. The CDR3 DNA reads as TGCAGTGCTAGAGCCCCGGGAGGGACCGGGGAGCTGTTTTTT. It yields the protein CSARAPGGTGELFF.

V usage is TRBV21-1 and J usage is TRBJ2-7; TRBD2 is the table's D call, not checked against the DNA. TRBV21-1 is a known pseudogene. This CDR3 region has 18 residues. The chain's CDR3 is CASSNRDYPAGVFYEQYF. In nucleotides, the CDR3 is TGTGCCAGCAGTAACCGGGACTACCCCGCTGGTGTCTTCTACGAGCAGTACTTC.